This TCR beta chain stems from a study of OX40 agonist ivuxolimab in advanced cancers. About the investigation overall: Ivuxolimab, which targeted the costimulatory receptor OX40 (CD134), was an agonistic, fully human IgG2 monoclonal antibody. Peripheral TCRbeta sequencing was intended to test whether TCR sequence diversity was altered and clonal T-cell expansion was caused by ivuxolimab. The dose-escalation cohort was around 83% male with a mean age of roughly 62 years, ranging from 23 to 79. Intravenous ivuxolimab was administered to patients every 2 weeks at six dose levels: 0.01, 0.1, 0.3, 1.5, 3 and 10 mg/kg. Three dose-escalation patients achieved partial responses, one with hepatocellular carcinoma and two with cutaneous melanoma. The paper describes the monotherapy dose-escalation part (N ≈ 52 patients) of the phase I trial of ivuxolimab. Among the approximately 50 dose-escalation patients, some 20 had hepatocellular carcinoma, some 15 melanoma, 9 renal cell carcinoma and 9 head and neck cancer. Prior anti-PD-1, anti-PD-L1 or anti-CTLA-4 therapy was permitted, and checkpoint inhibitors had been received by less than 45% of dose-escalation patients. Beyond this particular receptor, the publication reports: Low levels of normalized T-cell clonal expansion were also seen in some nonresponding patients. In partial responders in the 0.1-3.0 mg/kg groups, normalized peripheral clonal expansion was found to be among the lowest, especially among CD8+ T cells. Which antigens the clonally expanded peripheral T cells were specific for was not determined. On average, CD8+ T cells showed more expanded clones than CD4+ T cells after ivuxolimab. Clonal expansion of both CD4+ and CD8+ blood T cells was observed from baseline to week 6 at doses 0.1 to 3.0 mg/kg.

The CDR1 and CDR2 encoded by the germline V gene are SGHTS and YDEGEE. Trimming accounts for 3 bases at V and 5 bases at J, while the number of junction bases matched to no gene is 5. Spanning cysteine to phenylalanine, the CDR3 consists of 14 amino acids. The only DNA kept is the CDR3, 42 bases in frame from the first base. Comment on this clone: It lacks a known antigen. Within one base of it there is no much larger clone, and no base qualities were kept.

For sequencing of the TCRbeta CDR3 region, genomic DNA was extracted from the sorted cells. The immunoSEQ Assay was used to sequence the TCRbeta CDR3 regions. TCRdb's version of the immuneACCESS table is confined to in-frame rearrangements and falls short of the full clone set. An unresolved V gene accounts for under half of the shortfall where checked; the remainder is of unknown origin. The sample records around 140,000 clones, around 93% of which are singletons. The ten biggest clones cover more than 1% of the sample. The trial excluded patients who had a history of autoimmune disease or were on systemic immunosuppression. Peripheral blood for TCR sequencing was collected from all dose cohorts at baseline, on cycle 4 day 1, and on cycle 7 day 1. The samples were taken from a phase I, first-in-human, multicenter, open-label dose-escalation trial of ivuxolimab. The trial enrolled adults with locally advanced or metastatic head and neck squamous cell, hepatocellular, melanoma or renal cell carcinoma. CD4+ and CD8+ T cells were sorted separately from peripheral blood before TCR sequencing.

The sequence links TRBV5-8 to TRBJ2-7; 10 of the junction bases match TRBD1. Sequenced material: CD4+ or CD8+ T cells sorted from blood, taken in a trial of the OX40 agonist ivuxolimab. This sequence originates from an adult with an advanced solid tumor such as melanoma, head and neck, liver or kidney cancer. The CDR3 is CASSSRDRGDEQYF. The sequenced DNA: TGTGCCAGCAGCTCCCGGGACAGGGGAGACGAGCAGTACTTC.